This TCR beta chain was identified in a study of blood T cell repertoires in COVID-19. Across the study: The analysed material was cDNA or gDNA that came from T cells, B-cell-depleted T cells, or PBMCs.

Germline V CDR1 and CDR2: GTSNPN, SVGIG (reference sequence). The CDR3 has 15 amino acids. The V end lost 2 bases, the J end lost 1 base, and 14 bases lay between the germline ends. Here immunoSEQ multiplex PCR was the method, and the copy in TCRdb shows in-frame clones only, minus some. Here the sample spans approximately 470,000 clones, 75% to 90% being singletons. Grouping used clinical history reported by participants in a survey and questionnaire. Two negative PCRs, clearance, or symptom resolution characterized the recovered Cohort 3 donors. The TCR originated in a woman aged 18-29 years who had recovered from COVID-19. The chain recombines TRBV30 with TRBJ1-1; perhaps TRBD1 as D (6 bases). Sequenced input: PBMCs or T cells enriched from blood (not recorded which). This CDR3 is CAWSFRTASNTEAFF. The CDR3 DNA follows: TGTGCCTGGAGTTTCCGGACAGCCTCGAACACTGAAGCTTTCTTT.